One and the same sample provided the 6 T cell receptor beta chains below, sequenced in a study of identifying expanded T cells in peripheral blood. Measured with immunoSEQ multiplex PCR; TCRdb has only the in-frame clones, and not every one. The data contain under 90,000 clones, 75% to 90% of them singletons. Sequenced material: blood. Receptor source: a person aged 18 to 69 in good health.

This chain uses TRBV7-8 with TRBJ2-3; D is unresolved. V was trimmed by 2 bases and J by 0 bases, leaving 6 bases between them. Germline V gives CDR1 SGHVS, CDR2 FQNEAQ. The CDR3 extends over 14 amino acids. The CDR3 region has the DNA TGTGCCAGCAGCTTACTCTCTAGCACAGATACGCAGTATTTT. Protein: CASSLLSSTDTQYF.

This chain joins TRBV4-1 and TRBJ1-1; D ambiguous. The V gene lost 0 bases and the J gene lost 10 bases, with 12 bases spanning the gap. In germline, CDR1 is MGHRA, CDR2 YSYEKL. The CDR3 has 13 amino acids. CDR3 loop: CASSQDTEYTAFF. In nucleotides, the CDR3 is TGCGCCAGCAGCCAAGATACTGAATACACAGCTTTCTTT.

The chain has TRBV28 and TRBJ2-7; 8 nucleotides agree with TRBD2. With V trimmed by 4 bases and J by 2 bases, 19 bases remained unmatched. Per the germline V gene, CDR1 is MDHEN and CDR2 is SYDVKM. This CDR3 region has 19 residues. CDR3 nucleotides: TGTGCCAGCAGTTCTTCCCAACTCCGGGAGGGAAGAAGGACCTACGAGCAGTACTTC. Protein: CASSSSQLREGRRTYEQYF.

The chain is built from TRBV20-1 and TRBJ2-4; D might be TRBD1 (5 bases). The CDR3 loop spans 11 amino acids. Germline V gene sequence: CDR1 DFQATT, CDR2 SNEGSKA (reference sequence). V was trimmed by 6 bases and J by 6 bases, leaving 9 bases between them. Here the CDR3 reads CSAGQGNIQYF. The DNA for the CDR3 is TGCAGTGCCGGACAAGGAAACATTCAGTACTTC.

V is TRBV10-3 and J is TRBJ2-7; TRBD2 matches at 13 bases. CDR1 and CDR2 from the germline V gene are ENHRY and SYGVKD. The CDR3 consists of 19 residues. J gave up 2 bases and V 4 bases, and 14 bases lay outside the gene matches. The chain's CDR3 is CAISVSTGTSGVQTYEQYF. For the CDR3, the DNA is TGTGCCATCAGTGTTTCTACTGGGACTAGCGGGGTCCAGACCTACGAGCAGTACTTC.

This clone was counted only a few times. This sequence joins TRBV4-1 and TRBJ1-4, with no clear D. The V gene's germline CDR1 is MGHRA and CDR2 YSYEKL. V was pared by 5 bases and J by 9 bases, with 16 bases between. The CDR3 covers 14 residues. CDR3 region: CASSNRELGKKLFF. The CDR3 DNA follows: TGCGCCAGCAGCAATCGGGAGCTCGGGAAAAAACTGTTTTTT.